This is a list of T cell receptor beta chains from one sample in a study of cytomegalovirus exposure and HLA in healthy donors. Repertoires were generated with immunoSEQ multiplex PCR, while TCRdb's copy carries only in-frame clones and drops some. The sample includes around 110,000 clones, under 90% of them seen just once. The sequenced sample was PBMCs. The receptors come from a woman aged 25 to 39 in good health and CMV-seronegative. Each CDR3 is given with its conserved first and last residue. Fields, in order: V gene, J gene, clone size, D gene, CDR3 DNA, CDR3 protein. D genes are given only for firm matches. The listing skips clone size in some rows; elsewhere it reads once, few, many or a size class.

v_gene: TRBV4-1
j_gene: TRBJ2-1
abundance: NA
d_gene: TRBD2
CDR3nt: TGCGCCAGCAGCCAAGATCTAGTAGCGGGCACGACCAATGAGCAGTTCTTC
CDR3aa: CASSQDLVAGTTNEQFF

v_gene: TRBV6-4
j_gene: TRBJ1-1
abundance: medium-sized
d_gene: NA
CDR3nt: TGTGCCAGCAGTGACTCAGATCTCCAGGCGAACACTGAAGCTTTCTTT
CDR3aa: CASSDSDLQANTEAFF

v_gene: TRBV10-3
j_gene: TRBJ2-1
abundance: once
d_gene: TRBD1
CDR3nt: TGTGCCATCAGCCTGGGACAATCTGGACAGGGAGGTTACAATGAGCAGTTCTTC
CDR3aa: CAISLGQSGQGGYNEQFF

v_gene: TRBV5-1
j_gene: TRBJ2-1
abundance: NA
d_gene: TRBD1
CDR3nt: TGCGCCAGCAAGCAAGAGGGGGCTGTTTATGAGCAGTTCTTC
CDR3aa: CASKQEGAVYEQFF

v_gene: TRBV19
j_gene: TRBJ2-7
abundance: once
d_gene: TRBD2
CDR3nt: TGTGCCAGTAGTACGGGACTAGCGGGAGGGATCTACGAGCAGTACTTC
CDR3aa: CASSTGLAGGIYEQYF

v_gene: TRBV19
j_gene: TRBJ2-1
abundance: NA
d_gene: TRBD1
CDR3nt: TGTGCCAGTAGTCCGGGACAGGGAAGGATTGGCAATGAGCAGTTCTTC
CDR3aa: CASSPGQGRIGNEQFF

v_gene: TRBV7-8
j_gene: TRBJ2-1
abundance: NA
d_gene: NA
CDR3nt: TGTGCCAGCAGCTCACTAGCCCTAAGCTCCTACAATGAGCAGTTCTTC
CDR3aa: CASSSLALSSYNEQFF

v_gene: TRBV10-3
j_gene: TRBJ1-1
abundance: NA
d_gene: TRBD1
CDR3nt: TGTGCCATCAGTGGGGGACAGGTGAACACTGAAGCTTTCTTT
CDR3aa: CAISGGQVNTEAFF

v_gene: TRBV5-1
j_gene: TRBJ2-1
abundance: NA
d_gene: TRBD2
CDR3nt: TGCGCCAGCAGCGTCGGGACCACGGGGGGCAATGAGCAGTTCTTC
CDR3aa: CASSVGTTGGNEQFF

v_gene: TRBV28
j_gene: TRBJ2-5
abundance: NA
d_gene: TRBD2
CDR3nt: TGTGCCAGCAGTCCTAGCGGGAGAGTAGAGACCCAGTACTTC
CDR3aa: CASSPSGRVETQYF

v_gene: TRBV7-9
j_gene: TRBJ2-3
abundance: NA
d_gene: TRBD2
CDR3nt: TGTGCCAGCAGCTTTAGCGGGAGCGGTACAGATACGCAGTATTTT
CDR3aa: CASSFSGSGTDTQYF

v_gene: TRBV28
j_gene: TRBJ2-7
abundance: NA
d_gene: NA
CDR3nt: TGTGCCAGCAGTCAACCTAAGAAAGCGGGTTCCTACGAGCAGTACTTC
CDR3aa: CASSQPKKAGSYEQYF

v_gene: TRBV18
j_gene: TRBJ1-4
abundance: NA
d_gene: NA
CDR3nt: TGTGCCAGCTCACCCCTAGCGGGACTAACTAATGAAAAACTGTTTTTT
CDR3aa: CASSPLAGLTNEKLFF

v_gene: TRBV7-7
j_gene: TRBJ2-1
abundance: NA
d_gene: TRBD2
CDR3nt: TGTGCTAGCAGCGCCGATGGGAAGCGGGACCCCTCCTACAATGAGCAGTTCTTC
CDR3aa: CASSADGKRDPSYNEQFF

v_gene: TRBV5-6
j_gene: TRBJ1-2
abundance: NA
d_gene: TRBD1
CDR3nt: TGTGCCAGCAGCTTGACTGGGCAGGGGGCTGCCTATGGCTACACCTTC
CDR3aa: CASSLTGQGAAYGYTF

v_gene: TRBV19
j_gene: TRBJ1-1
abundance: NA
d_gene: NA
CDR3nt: TGTGCCAGTAGGAACCCGGGACAGAACACTGAAGCTTTCTTT
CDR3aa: CASRNPGQNTEAFF

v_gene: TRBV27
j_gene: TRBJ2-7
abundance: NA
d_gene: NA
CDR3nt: TGTGCCAGCAGTTTCCAGGGCCCCTCCTACGAGCAGTACTTC
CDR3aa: CASSFQGPSYEQYF

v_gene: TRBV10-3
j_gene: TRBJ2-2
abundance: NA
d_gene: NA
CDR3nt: TGTGCCATCAGCGAGCAGCGGGCCGGAGACACGAACACCGGGGAGCTGTTTTTT
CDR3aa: CAISEQRAGDTNTGELFF

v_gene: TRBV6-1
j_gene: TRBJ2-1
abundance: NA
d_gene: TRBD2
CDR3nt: TGTGCCAGCAGTGTTCTTCGGGGTAGCGGGGATCTTAGCTCCTACAATGAGCAGTTCTTC
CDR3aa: CASSVLRGSGDLSSYNEQFF

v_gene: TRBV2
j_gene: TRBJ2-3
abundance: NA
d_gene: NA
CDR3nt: TGTGCCAGCGGTAACTCCCCCCACGGGGATACGCAGTATTTT
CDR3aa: CASGNSPHGDTQYF

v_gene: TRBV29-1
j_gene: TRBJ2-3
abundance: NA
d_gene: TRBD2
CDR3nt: TGCAGCGTTAGAGGACTAGCGGGAGGGCCGGCATTTACAGATACGCAGTATTTT
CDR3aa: CSVRGLAGGPAFTDTQYF

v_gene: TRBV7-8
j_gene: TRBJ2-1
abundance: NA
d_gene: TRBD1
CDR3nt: TGTGCCAGCAGCTGGGCTAGGACAGGAACAAACAATGAGCAGTTCTTC
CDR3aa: CASSWARTGTNNEQFF

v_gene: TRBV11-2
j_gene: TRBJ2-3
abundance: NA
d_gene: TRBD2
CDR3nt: TGTGCCAGCAGCCCCCGGGCTAGCGGAACGAAAGATACGCAGTATTTT
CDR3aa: CASSPRASGTKDTQYF

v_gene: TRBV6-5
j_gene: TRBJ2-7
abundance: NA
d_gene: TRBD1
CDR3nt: TGTGCCAGCAGTTACTCGTACAGGGGGGTAAGGTACGAGCAGTACTTC
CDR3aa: CASSYSYRGVRYEQYF

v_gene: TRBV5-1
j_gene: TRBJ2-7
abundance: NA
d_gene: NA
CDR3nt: TGCGCCAGCAGCTCAACAGGGTACGAGCAGTACTTC
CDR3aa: CASSSTGYEQYF

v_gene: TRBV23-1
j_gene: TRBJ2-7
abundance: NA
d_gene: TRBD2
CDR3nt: TGCGCCAGCAGTCAAACCGCCGGGAGGGGGGGCTACGAGCAGTACTTC
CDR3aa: CASSQTAGRGGYEQYF

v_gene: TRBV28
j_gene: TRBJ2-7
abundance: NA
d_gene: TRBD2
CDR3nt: TGTGCCAGCAGCCCCCCCGAGATAGCGGGAGTAGGTGAGCAGTACTTC
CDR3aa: CASSPPEIAGVGEQYF

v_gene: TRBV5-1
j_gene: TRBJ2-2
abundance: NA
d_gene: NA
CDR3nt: TGCGCCAGCAGCTATCTAGAAAACACCGGGGAGCTGTTTTTT
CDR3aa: CASSYLENTGELFF

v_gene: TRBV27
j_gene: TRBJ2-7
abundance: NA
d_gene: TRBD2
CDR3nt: TGTGCCAGCAGCCGTAGGACTAGCGGCACCTACGAGCAGTACTTC
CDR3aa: CASSRRTSGTYEQYF

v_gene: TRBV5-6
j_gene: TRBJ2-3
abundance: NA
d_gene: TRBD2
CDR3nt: TGTGCCAGCAGCTCCTTTGGCGGGAGGGCTAGCACAGATACGCAGTATTTT
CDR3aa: CASSSFGGRASTDTQYF

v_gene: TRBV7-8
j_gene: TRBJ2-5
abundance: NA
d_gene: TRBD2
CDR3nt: TGTGCCAGCACCTACCTTAGCGGGAGCCCAGAGACCCAGTACTTC
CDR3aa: CASTYLSGSPETQYF

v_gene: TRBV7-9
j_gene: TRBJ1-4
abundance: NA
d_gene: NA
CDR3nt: TGTGCCAGCAGCTTAGGGCAGTCTAATGAAAAACTGTTTTTT
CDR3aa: CASSLGQSNEKLFF

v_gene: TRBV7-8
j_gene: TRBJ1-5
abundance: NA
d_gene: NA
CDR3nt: TGTGCCAGCAGCTTAGCGCAGGGGCCCAATCAGCCCCAGCATTTT
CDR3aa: CASSLAQGPNQPQHF

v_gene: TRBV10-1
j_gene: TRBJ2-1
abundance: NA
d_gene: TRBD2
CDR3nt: TGCGCCAGCAGTGAGGGCGGGAGCGTCAATGAGCAGTTCTTC
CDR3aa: CASSEGGSVNEQFF

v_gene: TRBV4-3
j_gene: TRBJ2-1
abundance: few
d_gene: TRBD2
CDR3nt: TGCGCCAGCAGCCTCGGCGGGAGGATTGGAGATGAGCAGTTCTTC
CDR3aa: CASSLGGRIGDEQFF

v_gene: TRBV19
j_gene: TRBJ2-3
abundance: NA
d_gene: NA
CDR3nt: TGTGCCAGTAGTATCGGTCTTGGGGGCGCGTTGGGAACAGATACGCAGTATTTT
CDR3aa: CASSIGLGGALGTDTQYF

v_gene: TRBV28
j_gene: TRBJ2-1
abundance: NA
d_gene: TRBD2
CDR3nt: TGTGCCAGCAGTTCCGCCAGCGGGAGTGGTGGTGAGCAGTTCTTC
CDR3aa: CASSSASGSGGEQFF

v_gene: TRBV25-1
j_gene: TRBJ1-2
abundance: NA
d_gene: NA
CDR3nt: TGTGCCAGCAGCGGCGGGCCTAACTATGGCTACACCTTC
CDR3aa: CASSGGPNYGYTF

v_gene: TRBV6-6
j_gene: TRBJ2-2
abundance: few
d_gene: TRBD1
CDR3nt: TGTGCCAGCAGTCTTCTACCGGGACAGGGCGCCGGGGAGCTGTTTTTT
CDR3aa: CASSLLPGQGAGELFF

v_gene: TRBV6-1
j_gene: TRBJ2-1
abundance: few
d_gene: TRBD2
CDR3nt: TGTGCCAGCAGGATAGGACTAGCGGGATACAATGAGCAGTTCTTC
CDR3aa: CASRIGLAGYNEQFF

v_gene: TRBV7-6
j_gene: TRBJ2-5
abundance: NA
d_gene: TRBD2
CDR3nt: TGTGCCAGCAGCTTTTCGCGGGGGGGTAGCGGCAGTTTGGGGAAAACGGAGACCCAGTACTTC
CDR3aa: CASSFSRGGSGSLGKTETQYF

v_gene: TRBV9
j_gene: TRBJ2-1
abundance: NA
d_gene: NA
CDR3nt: TGTGCCAGCAGCCCGGACGGGAATTCCTACAATGAGCAGTTCTTC
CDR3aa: CASSPDGNSYNEQFF